Listed below are T cell receptor beta chains from one sample, sequenced in a study of T cells in Graves' hyperthyroidism and ophthalmopathy. TCRdb processed the multiplex PCR reads anew with MiXCR; each CDR3 protein has one entry. The table has 550,000 to 650,000 distinct CDR3 sequences, 12% to 15% seen once. Sequenced sample: blood. The receptors stem from a woman in her thirties or forties with Graves' hyperthyroidism. Both conserved end residues are trimmed from each CDR3. A D gene is named only where the DNA matches it firmly. Clone size appears in some rows only: once, few, many, or a class for an expanded clone.

j_call: TRBJ1-2; v_call: TRBV13; d_call: -; clone_size: many; cdr3_aa: ASSSTGSAGYT
j_call: TRBJ2-7; v_call: TRBV20-1; d_call: TRBD2; clone_size: many; cdr3_aa: SARPLAGTTYEQY
j_call: TRBJ1-6; v_call: TRBV7-9; d_call: TRBD1; clone_size: few; cdr3_aa: ASSGRTGGASPLH
j_call: TRBJ2-1; v_call: TRBV24-1; d_call: TRBD2; clone_size: few; cdr3_aa: ATSDLGGGLIYEQF
j_call: TRBJ2-5; v_call: TRBV25-1; d_call: -; clone_size: -; cdr3_aa: ASSDMGSYQETQY
j_call: TRBJ2-3; v_call: TRBV10-3; d_call: TRBD2; clone_size: many; cdr3_aa: AISLTKSGLAGLTDTQY
j_call: TRBJ1-5; v_call: TRBV28; d_call: -; clone_size: many; cdr3_aa: ASSLTQSNQPQH
j_call: TRBJ1-2; v_call: TRBV10-1; d_call: TRBD1; clone_size: -; cdr3_aa: ASSGQGQLYGYT
j_call: TRBJ2-1; v_call: TRBV7-2; d_call: TRBD2; clone_size: many; cdr3_aa: ASSAQTSGRTQF
j_call: TRBJ2-7; v_call: TRBV27; d_call: TRBD2; clone_size: many; cdr3_aa: ASSLGLAGTEQY
j_call: TRBJ2-1; v_call: TRBV20-1; d_call: TRBD2; clone_size: -; cdr3_aa: SASSSGNSYNEQF
j_call: TRBJ1-1; v_call: TRBV18; d_call: -; clone_size: many; cdr3_aa: ASSPQGGTEAF
j_call: TRBJ2-1; v_call: TRBV5-1; d_call: TRBD2; clone_size: many; cdr3_aa: ASSPGTSGLYNEQF
j_call: TRBJ1-2; v_call: TRBV20-1; d_call: -; clone_size: few; cdr3_aa: SARWDYGYT
j_call: TRBJ1-1; v_call: TRBV18; d_call: -; clone_size: many; cdr3_aa: ASSPPGRSTEAF
j_call: TRBJ2-1; v_call: TRBV30; d_call: -; clone_size: many; cdr3_aa: AWRAPSKSYNEQF
j_call: TRBJ2-7; v_call: TRBV12-3/TRBV12-4; d_call: TRBD2; clone_size: many; cdr3_aa: ASSLPLAGEFYEQY
j_call: TRBJ2-1; v_call: TRBV18; d_call: TRBD2; clone_size: many; cdr3_aa: ASSPGGRAFYNEQF
j_call: TRBJ2-7; v_call: TRBV6-5; d_call: -; clone_size: once; cdr3_aa: ASSYTGGGEQY
j_call: TRBJ2-5; v_call: TRBV7-9; d_call: TRBD2; clone_size: few; cdr3_aa: ASSPPSAGGPVQETQY
j_call: TRBJ2-1; v_call: TRBV5-1; d_call: TRBD2; clone_size: -; cdr3_aa: ASSLGGFTSGRALRNKQF
j_call: TRBJ2-4; v_call: TRBV10-1; d_call: -; clone_size: -; cdr3_aa: ASSEGSKNIQY
j_call: TRBJ2-5; v_call: TRBV11-2; d_call: -; clone_size: few; cdr3_aa: ASSLLGETRY
j_call: TRBJ2-2; v_call: TRBV28; d_call: TRBD2; clone_size: -; cdr3_aa: ASSLIWPLTSGDTNTGELF
j_call: TRBJ1-5; v_call: TRBV19; d_call: TRBD1; clone_size: -; cdr3_aa: ASSVTGEMSNQPQH
j_call: TRBJ1-2; v_call: TRBV2; d_call: -; clone_size: many; cdr3_aa: ASSDGNLNYGYT
j_call: TRBJ2-3; v_call: TRBV4-2; d_call: TRBD2; clone_size: few; cdr3_aa: ASSQDYEGGRYLGSTDTQY
j_call: TRBJ1-1; v_call: TRBV10-3; d_call: TRBD1; clone_size: -; cdr3_aa: AIRDSGGGGTEAF
j_call: TRBJ1-6; v_call: TRBV7-2; d_call: TRBD1; clone_size: many; cdr3_aa: ASSPGTENSPLH
j_call: TRBJ1-5; v_call: TRBV6-4; d_call: -; clone_size: few; cdr3_aa: ASSRGIGEPQH
j_call: TRBJ1-4; v_call: TRBV5-5; d_call: -; clone_size: few; cdr3_aa: ASSFSDKEKLF
j_call: TRBJ2-2; v_call: TRBV24-1; d_call: TRBD2; clone_size: few; cdr3_aa: ASARSGSANTGELF
j_call: TRBJ2-7; v_call: TRBV20-1; d_call: -; clone_size: few; cdr3_aa: SARFTITYEQY
j_call: TRBJ2-5; v_call: TRBV20-1; d_call: TRBD1; clone_size: -; cdr3_aa: SAHPGQGRRETQY
j_call: TRBJ1-2; v_call: TRBV7-9; d_call: -; clone_size: few; cdr3_aa: ASSFNRDYGYT
j_call: TRBJ1-2; v_call: TRBV3-1; d_call: -; clone_size: many; cdr3_aa: ASSQGGALGYGYT
j_call: TRBJ1-1; v_call: TRBV30; d_call: -; clone_size: many; cdr3_aa: AWSVGNAEAF
j_call: TRBJ2-3; v_call: TRBV7-9; d_call: TRBD2; clone_size: many; cdr3_aa: ASSMGLAGEGGTDTQY
j_call: TRBJ2-1; v_call: TRBV19; d_call: -; clone_size: -; cdr3_aa: ASSIDPYNEQF
j_call: TRBJ2-7; v_call: TRBV7-2; d_call: TRBD1; clone_size: many; cdr3_aa: ASSLWTGAPNLYEQY
j_call: TRBJ2-7; v_call: TRBV2; d_call: -; clone_size: many; cdr3_aa: ASTPLGGTEQY
j_call: TRBJ2-1; v_call: TRBV10-2; d_call: TRBD2; clone_size: -; cdr3_aa: ASSGSGAGGEQF
j_call: TRBJ1-5; v_call: TRBV28; d_call: -; clone_size: many; cdr3_aa: ASRSPLGGTNTQPQH
j_call: TRBJ2-1; v_call: TRBV5-1; d_call: -; clone_size: many; cdr3_aa: ASSFSTPTYNEQF
j_call: TRBJ2-1; v_call: TRBV29-1; d_call: TRBD1; clone_size: many; cdr3_aa: SVLTYPTGGRGNEQF
j_call: TRBJ2-1; v_call: TRBV6-2/TRBV6-3; d_call: -; clone_size: few; cdr3_aa: ASRRTANNEQF
j_call: TRBJ2-2; v_call: TRBV9; d_call: TRBD2; clone_size: -; cdr3_aa: ASSVGGSAGELF
j_call: TRBJ2-1; v_call: TRBV20-1; d_call: TRBD2; clone_size: many; cdr3_aa: SAGGLAGVGEQF
j_call: TRBJ2-7; v_call: TRBV7-9; d_call: -; clone_size: many; cdr3_aa: ASSLGGQGFPYEQY
j_call: TRBJ1-1; v_call: TRBV3-1; d_call: -; clone_size: many; cdr3_aa: ASAGTVNTEAF
j_call: TRBJ2-7; v_call: TRBV7-9; d_call: TRBD1; clone_size: -; cdr3_aa: ASSATDRGTYEQY
j_call: TRBJ1-2; v_call: TRBV27; d_call: -; clone_size: many; cdr3_aa: ASSPQGGGYT
j_call: TRBJ1-3; v_call: TRBV6-1; d_call: -; clone_size: many; cdr3_aa: ASSWTSRASGNTIY